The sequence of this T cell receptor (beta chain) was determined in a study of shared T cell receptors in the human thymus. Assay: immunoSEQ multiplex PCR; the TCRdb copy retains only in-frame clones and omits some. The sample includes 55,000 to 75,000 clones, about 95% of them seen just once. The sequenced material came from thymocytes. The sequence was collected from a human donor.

This CDR3 is CASSSGTARTGELFF. The CDR3 nucleotides are TGTGCCAGCAGTTCCGGGACCGCGAGGACCGGGGAGCTGTTTTTT. V gene TRBV2 combines with J gene TRBJ2-2; D is tentatively TRBD1 or TRBD2 (5 bases each). This CDR3 spans 15 amino acids. From germline, CDR1 is SNHLY and CDR2 FYNNEI. V was trimmed by 5 bases and J by 5 bases, leaving 15 bases between them.